The clone carrying this T cell receptor (beta chain) was observed a few times. The 5'RACE template-switching step produced TCR cDNA and added a universal primer site and UMIs. TCRdb passed the 5' RACE reads through MiXCR, listing each CDR3 protein once. The table has some 500,000 distinct CDR3 sequences, roughly 14% seen once; the top ten hold around an eighth. The source of the sample is a study of T cells after yellow fever vaccination. Overall study: Where fractions had low cell numbers, libraries were prepared from them with the SMART-Seq v4 Ultra Low Input RNA kit.

Germline V CDR1 and CDR2: LGHNA, YSLEER. The CDR3 loop spans 15 amino acids. Deletions cut 0 bases from V and 5 bases from J, with 13 bases between. The genes are TRBV4-3 and TRBJ1-1; a weak D match, TRBD1 (5 bases). The specimen comprised PBMCs, sampled on the day of the yellow fever booster vaccination. This TCR was recovered from a young man who received the YFV17D yellow fever vaccine. CDR3 sequence reads: CASSQERQGGTEAFF. CDR3 DNA sequence: TGCGCCAGCAGCCAAGAGAGGCAGGGAGGGACTGAAGCTTTCTTT.